The 21 T cell receptor beta chains reported below all come from one sample, sequenced in a study of regulatory T cells in long-lasting Graves disease. The time point: newly diagnosed GD, antithyroid drugs for less than 3 months. With RNA extracted from PBMCs as input, the TCR library was made. Both iRepertoire HTBI primers and Arm-PCR of CDR3 regions were used to build the TCR beta libraries. One entry per CDR3 protein, called by TCRdb with MiXCR from the multiplex PCR reads. Among about 450,000 distinct CDR3 sequences, approximately 14% were seen once, and the ten largest hold roughly 15%. This same sample was also taken into another study, of T cells in Graves' hyperthyroidism and ophthalmopathy.

The source material was peripheral blood mononuclear cells (PBMCs), sampled at new diagnosis, from a patient treated with antithyroid drugs. The source of these receptors is a woman between 45 and 65 years old with Graves disease.

The table lists this clonotype with many counts. CDR3 loop: CASSFTGEETQYF. In nucleotides, the CDR3 is TGTGCCAGCAGTTTCACAGGGGAAGAGACCCAGTACTTC. V gene TRBV12-3 or TRBV12-4 combines with J gene TRBJ2-5; 7 positions agree with TRBD1. V trimming: 3 bases; J trimming: 3 bases; junction bases outside the gene matches: 1. This CDR3 comprises 13 residues.

This clonotype occurred many times. V and J are TRBV7-9 and TRBJ2-3; 10 nucleotides line up with TRBD2. CDR1 and CDR2 (germline): SEHNR, FQNEAQ (reference sequence). V trimming: 7 bases; J trimming: 3 bases; junction bases outside the gene matches: 16. The CDR3 spans 18 residues. This CDR3 is CASIIVPPLAGETDTQYF. CDR3 DNA: TGTGCCAGCATCATAGTCCCTCCCCTAGCGGGAGAAACAGATACGCAGTATTTT.

V usage is TRBV5-6 and J usage is TRBJ1-2; TRBD1 matches at 7 bases. CDR1 is SGHDT, CDR2 YYEEEE, per germline. With V trimmed by 0 bases and J by 5 bases, 4 bases remained unmatched. This CDR3 comprises 14 residues. The DNA of the CDR3 is TGTGCCAGCAGCTTGGGGGACAGAGAATATGGCTACACCTTC. Its translation is CASSLGDREYGYTF.

The sample holds a few counts of this clonotype. The chain joins TRBV6-1 to TRBJ2-5; TRBD2 might be the D (7 bases). There are 16 residues in the CDR3. CDR1 MNHNS and CDR2 SASEGT come from the germline V gene. The V gene lost 7 bases and the J gene lost 1 base, with 19 bases spanning the gap. CDR3 in amino acids: CASKDGGALTQETQYF. Written as DNA, the CDR3 is TGTGCCAGCAAAGATGGGGGGGCGCTTACCCAAGAGACCCAGTACTTC.

This clonotype was detected many times. V is TRBV7-8 and J is TRBJ2-5; D remains ambiguous. The CDR3 length is 14 residues. Germline-derived CDR1 and CDR2 are SGHVS and FQNEAQ. The V and J ends lost 7 bases and 6 bases respectively, with 18 bases between them. CDR3 loop: CASMPNAWGQTQYF. The CDR3 coding sequence is TGTGCCAGCATGCCCAATGCATGGGGTCAGACCCAGTACTTC.

The chain employs TRBV6-9 and TRBJ2-7; D not certain. The germline gives CDR1 MNHGY, CDR2 SVAAGI. This CDR3 region has 15 residues. V was pared by 7 bases and J by 0 bases, with 16 bases between. The CDR3 loop reads CASTTFSGASYEQYF. CDR3 coding DNA: TGTGCCAGCACCACGTTTAGTGGTGCCTCCTACGAGCAGTACTTC.

Points on this clonotype: An end of the junction differs from the germline gene, which may be a read error. V is TRBV5-1 and J is TRBJ1-6; TRBD1 might be the D (6 bases). Germline V gene data show CDR1 as SGHRS and CDR2 as YFSETQ. This CDR3 is built from 16 residues. Here the CDR3 DNA reads TGCGCCAGCAGCCTCCGGACAGCGGGTTATAAGTCACCCCTCCACTTT. It encodes CASSLRTAGYKSPLHF.

J is TRBJ1-6 and V is TRBV6-1; D gene unclear. This CDR3 spans 14 amino acids. Germline V gene lookup returns CDR1 MNHNS and CDR2 SASEGT. V was trimmed by 1 base and J by 7 bases, leaving 8 bases between them. CDR3 nucleotide sequence: TGTGCCAGCAGTGAAGGACCGGACAATTCACCCCTCCACTTT. Translated, it gives CASSEGPDNSPLHF.

This clonotype has ten or more counts. The chain has TRBV5-6 and TRBJ2-3; no reliable D call. V gave up 3 bases and J gave up 6 bases, with 14 bases separating them. The CDR3 loop spans 14 amino acids. Germline V gene data show CDR1 as SGHDT and CDR2 as YYEEEE. The CDR3 spells CASSWTPTADTQYF. For the CDR3, the DNA is TGTGCCAGCAGCTGGACCCCAACGGCCGATACGCAGTATTTT.

This chain connects TRBV5-4 to TRBJ1-4, with 9 positions matching TRBD1. Trimming took 4 bases from V and 8 from J; bases not matched to a gene: 15. The CDR3 has 17 amino acids. CDR1 SGHNT and CDR2 YYREEE come from the germline V gene (reference sequence). DNA of the CDR3: TGTGCCAGCAGCGTTGGGGGACAGGGCGGTCCTGGGGAAAAACTGTTTTTT. Its protein product is CASSVGGQGGPGEKLFF.

This clonotype was observed at least ten times. V gene TRBV5-5 combines with J gene TRBJ2-5, with D possibly being TRBD1 (5 bases). Germline assignment: CDR1 SGHKS and CDR2 YYEKEE (reference sequence). Deletions cut 0 bases from V and 5 bases from J, with 17 bases between. The CDR3 runs to 16 residues. The CDR3 loop reads CASSLDLDITDETQYF. As DNA, the CDR3 is TGTGCCAGCAGCTTGGACTTGGACATTACGGACGAGACCCAGTACTTC. Looking up the rest from reference TRBV5-5 and TRBJ2-5 gives the full variable domain: DAGVTQSPTHLIKTRGQQVTLRCSPISGHKSVSWYQQVLGQGPQFIFQYYEKEERGRGNFPDRFSARQFPNYSSELNVNALLLGDSALYLCASSLDLDITDETQYFGPGTRLLVL.

This clonotype has at least ten counts. The V gene is TRBV28, the J gene TRBJ2-3; 7 positions agree with TRBD1. The CDR3 sequence is 14 residues long. The germline V gene encodes CDR1 MDHEN and CDR2 SYDVKM. Trimming took 7 bases from V and 2 from J; bases not matched to a gene: 6. The CDR3 sequence: CASISGTVTDTQYF. The CDR3 DNA reads TGTGCCAGCATCTCCGGGACAGTCACAGATACGCAGTATTTT.

This clonotype was picked up many times. This chain joins TRBV28 and TRBJ2-7; a weak D match, TRBD2 (6 bases). From germline, CDR1 is MDHEN and CDR2 SYDVKM. V was shortened by 8 bases and J by 0 bases, with 11 bases between the two germline ends. The length of the CDR3 is 13 residues. CDR3 loop: CASGAGSSYEQYF. For the CDR3, the DNA is TGTGCCAGCGGAGCGGGCAGCTCCTACGAGCAGTACTTC.

The table lists this clonotype with a few counts. V and J are TRBV19 and TRBJ2-1, with TRBD2 identical over 7 bases. Germline CDR1 reads LNHDA; CDR2 reads SQIVND (reference sequence). The CDR3 length is 16 residues. J was trimmed by 0 bases and V by 6 bases; bases with no gene match: 8. DNA of the CDR3: TGTGCCAGTAGCAGTATAGCGGGTAGCTCCTACAATGAGCAGTTCTTC. It specifies CASSSIAGSSYNEQFF.

This clonotype was picked up many times. The rearrangement uses TRBV12-3 or TRBV12-4 and TRBJ2-1; D uncertain. Trimming left V 5 bases short and J 9 bases short, with 14 bases between. The CDR3 length is 13 residues. Here the CDR3 reads CASSDGSPGEQFF. As DNA, the CDR3 is TGTGCCAGCAGTGACGGGTCCCCCGGTGAGCAGTTCTTC.

This clonotype was seen repeatedly, ten times or more. This chain links TRBV30 with TRBJ2-1; D gene uncertain. The CDR3 length is 11 residues. Germline CDR1 reads GTSNPN; CDR2 reads SVGIG (reference sequence). V was pared by 1 base and J by 9 bases, with 7 bases between. CDR3 DNA: TGTGCCTGGAGTGCTAGGAGTGAGCAGTTCTTC. This translates into CAWSARSEQFF.

This clonotype has just a few counts. A much more abundant neighbour one base away suggests this may be a read error. The chain has TRBV7-9 and TRBJ2-7; 7 bases fit TRBD1. V lost 5 bases, J lost 7 bases, and 5 bases stayed unmatched. The CDR3 contains 12 residues. Per germline, CDR1 SEHNR and CDR2 FQNEAQ (reference sequence). The CDR3 DNA reads as TGTGCCAGCAGCCGGGACAGCAATGAGCAGTACTTC. Residues: CASSRDSNEQYF.

The chain links TRBV28 to TRBJ2-1; 7 nucleotides line up with TRBD2. V was pared by 5 bases and J by 7 bases, with 11 bases of the junction left unmatched. This CDR3 contains 15 residues. CDR1 is MDHEN, CDR2 SYDVKM, per germline. The CDR3 DNA sequence: TGTGCCAGCAGTCCAAGCGGGATCCCCGGGAATGAGCAGTTCTTC. Encoded protein: CASSPSGIPGNEQFF.

This clonotype was seen a few times. J is TRBJ2-5 and V is TRBV30; TRBD2 is a possible D gene (6 bases). V was shortened by 3 bases and J by 5 bases, with 13 bases between the two germline ends. Germline CDR1 is GTSNPN and CDR2 is SVGIG (reference sequence). The CDR3 covers 13 residues. In DNA form, the CDR3 reads TGTGCCTGGAGGGGGGGAATTGGGGAGACCCAGTACTTC. This translates into CAWRGGIGETQYF.

This clonotype was observed many times. This chain links TRBV28 with TRBJ2-7; D remains ambiguous. Germline values: CDR1 MDHEN, CDR2 SYDVKM. V lost 11 bases and J lost 2, with 7 bases in between. This CDR3 has 10 residues. The CDR3 DNA follows: TGTGCCGTAGGAGCCTACGAGCAGTACTTC. This translates into CAVGAYEQYF. The complete variable domain, with remaining parts taken from reference TRBV28 and TRBJ2-7, reads DVKVTQSSRYLVKRTGEKVFLECVQDMDHENMFWYRQDPGLGLRLIYFSYDVKMKEKGDIPEGYSVSREKKERFSLILESASTNQTSMYLCAVGAYEQYFGPGTRLTVT.

V usage is TRBV4-1 and J usage is TRBJ2-7, with 14 bases aligning to TRBD2. V shed 3 bases, J shed 4 bases, and the junction held 8 bases outside the gene matches. Germline V CDR1 and CDR2: MGHRA, YSYEKL. This CDR3 is built from 17 residues. CDR3 sequence reads: CASSQEGLAGAEYEQYF. CDR3 DNA sequence: TGCGCCAGCAGCCAGGAGGGACTAGCGGGAGCGGAATACGAGCAGTACTTC.